The present T cell receptor beta chain was sequenced within a study of low-dose radiotherapy and immunotherapy resistance in tumors. Study as a whole: Cohort 2's total reached 13 Gy over 26 weeks, at 1 Gy per fraction every two weeks. Intravenous ipilimumab 1 mg/kg every six weeks was given with nivolumab 240 mg every two weeks. Oral aspirin 300 mg was taken by patients daily for four cycles from cycle 1 day 1.

Germline CDR1 MDHEN, CDR2 SYDVKM. Trimming took 3 bases from V and 11 from J, leaving 16 bases between them. This CDR3 is 13 amino acids long. cDNA synthesis used a TRAV/TRBV-specific primer set for both chains. PCR amplification of the TCRs was performed with Phusion for 20 to 25 PCR cycles, and it relied on a constant-region primer together with a V-primer adapter. MiXCR, applied by TCRdb to the reads, yields one record per CDR3 protein. The sample records 35,000 to 45,000 distinct CDR3 sequences, around a quarter being singletons. As for this clonotype: With a far larger clone one base away, a read error is the likely cause.

Stated time point: after trial treatment. Treatment denoted: LDRT plus nivolumab, ipilimumab, low-dose cyclophosphamide and aspirin (RACIN trial). Patients eligible had advanced solid tumors without tumor-infiltrating lymphocytes. This clonotype was sampled from a male donor with prostate cancer. The sequencing used PBMCs, collected after low-dose radiotherapy plus immunotherapy. V usage is TRBV28 and J usage is TRBJ2-5, with a weak D call TRBD1 (5 bases). The CDR3 DNA follows: TGTGCCAGCAGTTTGCCAGGGCACAATGAGCAGTACTTC. It yields the protein CASSLPGHNEQYF. Based on the CDR3 plus reference TRBV28 and TRBJ2-5, the full variable domain is DVKVTQSSRYLVKRTGEKVFLECVQDMDHENMFWYRQDPGLGLRLIYFSYDVKMKEKGDIPEGYSVSREKKERFSLILESASTNQTSMYLCASSLPGHNEQYFGPGTRLLVL.